Only a few counts were recorded for the clone carrying this T cell receptor beta chain. Its target is not known. The CDR3 runs 14 residues. Germline CDR1 is KGHSH and CDR2 is LQKENI. This sample was taken from a study of blood T cells in healthy people across ages. The study's findings and limits: Relative to aged donors, long-lived donors carried more naive CD4+ cells and displayed higher diversity. TCR beta diversity, measured per million T cells, fell in a roughly linear way with age.

Sample-barcoded 5' priming and a J-beta primer mix drove a second PCR of about 6 to 12 cycles. Every sample gave at least 3 million paired-end reads containing CDR3. In TCRdb, the 5' RACE reads were re-called with MiXCR into one record per CDR3 protein. The table shows 800,000 to 950,000 distinct CDR3 sequences, with roughly 29% occurring only once. The data were also submitted as part of a second study, on T cells of mothers and their children. In that study: Persistent microchimeric T cell clones were sought, and none were detected.

This TCR came from a woman in her forties in good health. The sample was blood. The chain carries TRBV18 and TRBJ2-1, with D hard to call. The J call is in doubt because the DNA end fits TRBJ2-7 better. The CDR3: CASSPDLSYNEQYF. Written as DNA, the CDR3 is TGTGCCAGCTCCCCTGACCTATCCTACAATGAGCAGTACTTC.